A selection of T cell receptor beta chains follows, all from one sample in a study of blood T cells in healthy people across ages. TCRdb fed the 5' RACE reads into MiXCR, producing one record per CDR3 protein. This sample yields roughly 1,700,000 distinct CDR3 sequences, of which roughly 27% are seen a single time; roughly 8% belongs to the top ten. Sequenced sample: blood. These receptors were taken from a woman in her 30s in good health. The CDR3 runs from the conserved cysteine through the conserved F or W. A D gene is named only where the DNA matches it firmly. Clone size appears in some rows only: once, few, many, or a class for an expanded clone.

TRBJ2-5 | . | . | TRBV18 | TGTGCCAGTTCAAACACCCATCTAGGCCCTTCGGAGGAGCAGTACTTC | CASSNTHLGPSEEQYF
TRBJ1-1 | . | . | TRBV9 | TGTGCCAGCAGCGTAGCGGACAGCCACTTTGAAGCTTTCTTT | CASSVADSHFEAFF
TRBJ1-2 | . | few | TRBV7-2 | TGTGCCAGCAGCTTTCGAGACGGCGGCTACACCTTC | CASSFRDGGYTF
TRBJ2-3 | . | many | TRBV6-5 | TGTGCCACCCGCCCAGAATCCCCAGATACGCAGTATTTT | CATRPESPDTQYF
TRBJ1-4 | . | . | TRBV12-5 | TGTGCTAGTGGTTTGGTCCTTACAGGTATTAATGAAAAACTGTTTTTT | CASGLVLTGINEKLFF
TRBJ2-7 | TRBD2 | . | TRBV30 | TGTGCCTGGAGTAAAGGGACTAGCGGGAGCGAGCAGTACTTC | CAWSKGTSGSEQYF
TRBJ2-2 | . | . | TRBV12-3/TRBV12-4 | TGTGCCAGCAGGTTGCAGGGGAACACCGGGGAGCTGTTTTTT | CASRLQGNTGELFF
TRBJ2-1 | TRBD1 | few | TRBV9 | TGTGCCAGCAGCGTAGCTCCCCCAGGGGGCAATGAGCAGTTCTTC | CASSVAPPGGNEQFF
TRBJ1-2 | TRBD1 | . | TRBV29-1 | TGCAGCGTTGACCCGGGACAGGGGGGCTATGACTACACCTTC | CSVDPGQGGYDYTF
TRBJ1-2 | . | . | TRBV28 | TGTGCCAGCAGTTTACCCCGCTCGACAGGCGTCTATGGCTACACCTTC | CASSLPRSTGVYGYTF
TRBJ1-1 | TRBD1 | few | TRBV25-1 | TGTGCCAGCAGTAACCAGGGACAGGGGATTTGGGCTGAAGCTTTCTTT | CASSNQGQGIWAEAFF
TRBJ2-1 | . | few | TRBV3-1 | TGTGCCAGCAGTCAACCCCTTGGAAACAATGAGCAGTTCTTC | CASSQPLGNNEQFF
TRBJ1-3 | . | . | TRBV24-1 | TGTGCCACCAGTGACCCCCGGTGGCTTGGAAACACCATATATTTT | CATSDPRWLGNTIYF
TRBJ2-1 | TRBD2 | . | TRBV2 | TGTGCCAGCAGTGAAGACGGACTAGCTACCTACAATGAGCAGTTCTTC | CASSEDGLATYNEQFF
TRBJ2-5 | . | many | TRBV7-9 | TGTGCCAGCAGCCCCCCGGCTTGGGGAGAGACCCAGTACTTC | CASSPPAWGETQYF
TRBJ2-3 | TRBD2 | . | TRBV5-1 | TGCGCCAACAGCTTTGGACTAGCGGGAGCGACAGATACGCAGTATTTT | CANSFGLAGATDTQYF
TRBJ2-7 | TRBD2 | many | TRBV7-2 | TGTGCCAGCAGCTTAGTTAGCGGGCTCTACGAGCAGTACTTC | CASSLVSGLYEQYF
TRBJ1-1 | TRBD1 | few | TRBV9 | TGTGCCAGCAGCGCCCGTGGAGGGGGCTTCGCTGAAGCTTTCTTT | CASSARGGGFAEAFF
TRBJ2-1 | TRBD1 | many | TRBV10-1 | TGCGCTTCGGGACAGGGAGGGTACAATGAGCAGTTCTTC | CASGQGGYNEQFF
TRBJ1-1 | TRBD1 | . | TRBV5-1 | TGCGCCAGCAGAAAGAGACAGGGGGACACTGAAGCTTTCTTT | CASRKRQGDTEAFF
TRBJ2-1 | TRBD2 | few | TRBV20-1 | TGCAGTGCTGCTCCGGGAGGCTCCTACAATGAGCAGTTCTTC | CSAAPGGSYNEQFF
TRBJ2-1 | TRBD1 | many | TRBV28 | TGTGCCAGCAGTACACCGGGACAGGATTCCTACAATGAGCAGTTCTTC | CASSTPGQDSYNEQFF
TRBJ2-7 | . | many | TRBV6-5 | TGTGCCAGCAGGAAACGTTACGAGCAGTACTTC | CASRKRYEQYF
TRBJ1-2 | . | many | TRBV7-9 | TGTGCCAGCAGTTTCGACTATGGCTACACCTTC | CASSFDYGYTF
TRBJ2-1 | . | many | TRBV10-3 | TGTGCCATCAGTGATTTTGGCGGGGAATCCTACAATGAGCAGTTCTTC | CAISDFGGESYNEQFF
TRBJ2-4 | . | few | TRBV28 | TGTGCCAGCAGTTTGGAAGTAGGTGAAAACATTCAGTACTTC | CASSLEVGENIQYF
TRBJ2-2 | TRBD1 | . | TRBV25-1 | TGTGCCAGCAGGGGGACAGGGCGTGTGGTCGGGGAGCTGTTTTTT | CASRGTGRVVGELFF
TRBJ2-1 | . | . | TRBV14 | TGTGCCAGCAGCCAACGGGGGCAGGGTGACAATGAGCAGTTCTTC | CASSQRGQGDNEQFF
TRBJ2-1 | TRBD2 | few | TRBV5-1 | TGCGCCAGCAGAGCGGGGGGGCGGGACAATGAGCAGTTCTTC | CASRAGGRDNEQFF
TRBJ2-7 | . | . | TRBV29-1 | TGCAGCTTGTCAAACCGGGACGGTCTGATCTACGAGCAGTACTTC | CSLSNRDGLIYEQYF
TRBJ1-5 | . | . | TRBV13 | TGTGCCAGCAGCCCCCCCGGGGTGCCCCAGCATTTT | CASSPPGVPQHF
TRBJ1-4 | . | . | TRBV5-1 | TGCGCCAGCAGCTTGAGAGTGGGTAATGAAAAACTGTTTTTT | CASSLRVGNEKLFF